This TCR beta chain was retrieved from a study of blood T cell repertoires in COVID-19. Study-wide background: Collection of acute and convalescent COVID-19 samples took place in the United States, Italy and Spain. T cells, B-cell-depleted T cells, or PBMCs supplied cDNA or gDNA.

Per germline, CDR1 ENHRY and CDR2 SYGVKD. The V and J ends lost 8 bases and 0 bases respectively, with 10 bases between them. The length of the CDR3 is 14 residues. In the original processing: Reference gene primer amplification gave estimated nucleated cell counts. Sequencing used immunoSEQ multiplex PCR; TCRdb keeps in-frame clones, though not all of them. V and J calls and clone size follow that table, whereas D and trimming were derived from the DNA. Here the sample spans 100,000 to 150,000 clones, about 80% being singletons. The TCR was taken from a woman between 50 and 59 years old with acute or convalescent COVID-19. The chain joins TRBV10-3 to TRBJ2-2, with a possible D match to TRBD1 (7 bases). The specimen was peripheral blood. CDR3 region: CAIAGQTNTGELFF. CDR3 DNA: TGTGCCATCGCGGGACAGACGAACACCGGGGAGCTGTTTTTT.